These 28 T cell receptor beta chains were all obtained from the same sample, sequenced in a study of glioma-infiltrating T cells after dendritic cell vaccination. Clones were read by immunoSEQ multiplex PCR, and TCRdb kept only the in-frame ones, dropping some. In the table there are under 130,000 clones, around 87% of which are singletons. Time point given: after dendritic cell vaccination, including at tumor progression/relapse. The sample here was blood, taken after dendritic cell vaccination. Receptors originate from a human donor with glioblastoma.

The rearrangement joins TRBV5-1 to TRBJ1-2, with D unclear. This CDR3 comprises 13 residues. Germline lookup yields CDR1 SGHRS and CDR2 YFSETQ. Trimming left V 4 bases short and J 5 bases short, with 12 bases between. The CDR3 bases are TGCGCCAGCAGCATTCCTAACTCTTATGGCTACACCTTC. The encoded protein is CASSIPNSYGYTF.

The rearrangement links TRBV19 to TRBJ1-2; 7 bases agree with TRBD1. CDR1 LNHDA and CDR2 SQIVND come from the germline V gene (reference sequence). The trim removed 8 bases at V and 4 bases at J, leaving 7 bases unmatched. This CDR3 spans 13 amino acids. The CDR3 nucleotides read TGTGCCAGTCGACAGGGTGGTAGCTATGGCTACACCTTC. Amino acid sequence: CASRQGGSYGYTF.

V and J are TRBV11-3 and TRBJ2-5, with D perhaps matching TRBD1 (6 bases). In germline, CDR1 is SGHNT, CDR2 YENEEA. This CDR3 is 13 amino acids long. V gave up 6 bases and J gave up 2 bases, with 10 bases separating them. The chain's CDR3 is CASSSGQQETQYF. CDR3 sequence (DNA): TGTGCCAGCAGTTCCGGACAGCAAGAGACCCAGTACTTC.

The V gene is TRBV10-3, the J gene TRBJ1-3, with 7 positions matching TRBD1. This CDR3 is built from 13 residues. V was clipped by 8 bases and J by 2 bases; unmatched bases: 3. In germline, CDR1 is ENHRY, CDR2 SYGVKD. DNA for the CDR3: TGTGCCATCGGCCAGGGGGCTGGAAACACCATATATTTT. Its protein is CAIGQGAGNTIYF.

The DNA of the CDR3 is TGTGCCAGCAGACTGGGCCCGAACACTGAAGCTTTCTTT. This sequence encodes CASRLGPNTEAFF. V gene TRBV6-1 combines with J gene TRBJ1-1; no firm D call. The CDR3 totals 13 residues. The V gene's germline CDR1 is MNHNS and CDR2 SASEGT. V was shortened by 6 bases and J by 1 base, with 9 bases between the two germline ends.

This chain joins TRBV18 and TRBJ1-2, with 7 bases matching TRBD1. CDR1 is KGHSH, CDR2 LQKENI, per germline. V lost 5 bases, J lost 4 bases, and 10 bases stayed unmatched. This CDR3 has 15 residues. For the CDR3, the DNA is TGTGCCAGCTCAACTACGAGACAGGGAACCTATGGCTACACCTTC. Residues: CASSTTRQGTYGYTF.

The rearrangement uses TRBV15 and TRBJ2-7; 9 bases align to TRBD1. This CDR3 has 15 amino acids. V gave up 3 bases and J gave up 3 bases; unmatched junction bases: 6. Germline V gene data show CDR1 as LNHNV and CDR2 as YYDKDF (reference sequence). The CDR3 reads CATSRTRQGGYEQYF. The CDR3 nucleotides read TGTGCCACCAGCAGGACACGACAGGGGGGCTACGAGCAGTACTTC.

The gene calls are TRBV6-1 and TRBJ2-5, with 14 bases aligning to TRBD2. Trimming at V came to 4 bases and at J to 5 bases, leaving 9 bases not matched to a gene. This CDR3 is built from 17 residues. Germline V gene sequence: CDR1 MNHNS, CDR2 SASEGT. This chain's CDR3 is CASSAAAGTSGGETQYF. The CDR3 nucleotides read TGTGCCAGCAGTGCCGCCGCCGGGACTAGCGGGGGCGAGACCCAGTACTTC.

The gene calls are TRBV9 and TRBJ1-5, with D possibly TRBD1 on 5 matching bases. The CDR3 length is 14 residues. Trimming left V 2 bases short and J 7 bases short, with 13 bases between. Germline V gene sequence: CDR1 SGDLS, CDR2 YYNGEE. CDR3 residues: CASSVGTQPQPQHF. The DNA for the CDR3 is TGTGCCAGCAGCGTTGGGACTCAGCCCCAGCCCCAGCATTTT.

The chain is built from TRBV11-2 and TRBJ2-2; 9 bases align to TRBD1. Germline lookup yields CDR1 SGHAT and CDR2 FQNNGV. The CDR3 is 17 amino acids. The V and J ends lost 5 bases and 4 bases, in that order; junction bases with no gene match: 11. This chain's CDR3 is CASSLGRTGAGTGELFF. The CDR3 coding sequence is TGTGCCAGCAGCCTAGGCCGGACAGGGGCTGGCACCGGGGAGCTGTTTTTT.

The gene calls are TRBV14 and TRBJ2-5; D possibly corresponds to TRBD1 (5 bases). CDR3 length equals 16 residues. The germline gives CDR1 SGHDN, CDR2 FVKESK. With 1 base removed from V and 2 bases from J, the gap between germline ends came to 14 bases. In nucleotides, the CDR3 is TGTGCCAGCAGCCAAGTAGGGGCTGGGGTTCAAGAGACCCAGTACTTC. Its translation: CASSQVGAGVQETQYF.

DNA for the CDR3: TGTGCCAGCAGTTACTCTCGAACAGGGGGGGATACGCAGTATTTT. Its protein product is CASSYSRTGGDTQYF. The chain carries TRBV6-5 and TRBJ2-3; 8 positions agree with TRBD1. The trim removed 0 bases at V and 6 bases at J, leaving 5 bases unmatched. CDR1 and CDR2 from the germline V gene are MNHEY and SVGAGI. CDR3 length: 15 residues.

The chain couples TRBV13 to TRBJ2-5; TRBD1 agrees at 7 bases. V lost 4 bases and J lost 11; bases outside the gene matches: 7. The germline V gene encodes CDR1 PRHDT and CDR2 FYEKMQ (reference sequence). The CDR3 has 12 residues. The CDR3, as DNA: TGTGCCAGCAGCTCATCAGGGGGAGAGCAGTACTTC. Protein: CASSSSGGEQYF.

Comments on this clone: Other DNA sequences from this sample encode an identical CDR3 as well. The chain is built from TRBV5-1 and TRBJ1-1, with 8 bases that match TRBD1. Germline CDR1 and CDR2: SGHRS and YFSETQ. The CDR3 contains 14 residues. V shed 3 bases and J 1 base; nucleotides not matched to a gene: 2. The CDR3 region is CASSWGQANTEAFF. Here the CDR3 DNA reads TGCGCCAGCAGCTGGGGACAGGCGAACACTGAAGCTTTCTTT.

This clone was picked up a small number of times. The rearrangement joins TRBV9 to TRBJ1-4; D remains unclear. The V and J ends lost 0 bases and 8 bases respectively, with 11 bases between them. Germline assignment: CDR1 SGDLS and CDR2 YYNGEE. CDR3 length: 14 amino acids. This CDR3 is CASSVETTGEKLFF. Here the CDR3 DNA reads TGTGCCAGCAGCGTAGAGACAACTGGCGAAAAACTGTTTTTT.

V usage is TRBV18 and J usage is TRBJ2-5; 10 positions match TRBD2. This CDR3 is built from 14 residues. Germline assignment: CDR1 KGHSH and CDR2 LQKENI. V lost 1 base and J lost 4; bases outside the gene matches: 0. The CDR3 DNA follows: TGTGCCAGCTCACCACTAGCGGGAGGAGAGACCCAGTACTTC. This codes for CASSPLAGGETQYF.

This chain uses TRBV5-4 with TRBJ1-2; TRBD1 aligns across 8 bases. Looked up from germline, CDR1 is SGHNT and CDR2 is YYREEE (reference sequence). V lost 2 bases and J lost 5; bases outside the gene matches: 8. This CDR3 has 15 amino acids. CDR3 coding DNA: TGTGCCAGCAGCTTTAGAGACAGGGGAGCTTATGGCTACACCTTC. Its translation: CASSFRDRGAYGYTF.

This chain joins TRBV5-4 and TRBJ2-3; 7 positions agree with TRBD2. The CDR3 runs 15 residues. Germline V gene lookup returns CDR1 SGHNT and CDR2 YYREEE (reference sequence). V shed 1 base, J shed 1 base, and the junction held 3 bases outside the gene matches. The CDR3 loop reads CASSLYAGGTDTQYF. CDR3 sequence (DNA): TGTGCCAGCAGCTTGTATGCGGGAGGCACAGATACGCAGTATTTT.

The chain has TRBV18 and TRBJ1-1; D unclear. Trimming took off 3 bases at V and 8 bases at J, with 19 bases between the two ends. This CDR3 spans 15 amino acids. Per the germline V gene, CDR1 is KGHSH and CDR2 is LQKENI. Here the CDR3 reads CASSPPGQIRQEAFF. For the CDR3, the DNA is TGTGCCAGCTCACCCCCGGGTCAGATAAGGCAAGAAGCTTTCTTT.

This chain connects TRBV7-9 to TRBJ2-5; 13 nucleotides line up with TRBD2. The CDR3 has 18 amino acids. After removal of 4 bases from V and 0 bases from J, the junction contained 8 bases not matched to a gene. CDR1 and CDR2 (germline): SEHNR, FQNEAQ (reference sequence). The DNA for the CDR3 is TGTGCCAGCAGCTCCGGGACTAGCGGGACCCGGTACCAAGAGACCCAGTACTTC. The encoded protein is CASSSGTSGTRYQETQYF.

The chain uses TRBV28 and TRBJ2-3; 7 nucleotides line up with TRBD2. The CDR3 loop spans 17 amino acids. Germline CDR1 reads MDHEN; CDR2 reads SYDVKM. V trimming: 3 bases; J trimming: 3 bases; junction bases outside the gene matches: 12. Here the CDR3 DNA reads TGTGCCAGCAGTTTCGGTTTTTCAGTGGGAGGGACAGATACGCAGTATTTT. It yields the protein CASSFGFSVGGTDTQYF.

This clone was seen a single time. V and J are TRBV4-2 and TRBJ2-7, with 10 bases matching TRBD2. The CDR3 has 16 residues. J lost 2 bases, V lost 4 bases, and 8 bases had no gene match. Germline loops: CDR1 LGHNA, CDR2 YNFKEQ. CDR3 residues: CASSRGGSGRAYEQYF. CDR3 nucleotides: TGTGCCAGCAGCCGAGGGGGAAGCGGGAGGGCCTACGAGCAGTACTTC.

The chain joins TRBV2 to TRBJ2-2; TRBD2 matches at 9 bases. The germline gives CDR1 SNHLY, CDR2 FYNNEI. V dropped 9 bases and J dropped 2; count of bases not matched to a gene: 4. This CDR3 is 14 amino acids long. CDR3 region: CASKLAGNTGELFF. In nucleotides, the CDR3 is TGTGCCAGTAAGCTAGCGGGAAACACCGGGGAGCTGTTTTTT.

The gene calls are TRBV29-1 and TRBJ2-3; tentative D call: TRBD2 (6 bases). CDR1 SQVTM and CDR2 ANQGSEA come from the germline V gene. The CDR3 runs 13 residues. V lost 4 bases and J lost 0, with 8 bases in between. The CDR3 loop reads CSVVGGSTDTQYF. In nucleotides, the CDR3 is TGCAGCGTTGTGGGGGGAAGCACAGATACGCAGTATTTT.

This rearrangement joins TRBV27 to TRBJ1-2, with 9 nucleotides matching TRBD1. V lost 5 bases, J lost 4 bases, and 5 bases stayed unmatched. The germline V gene has CDR1 MNHEY and CDR2 SMNVEV (reference sequence). CDR3 length equals 14 residues. Here the CDR3 DNA reads TGTGCCAGCAGTGACACAGGGGGCGTCTATGGCTACACCTTC. Translating gives CASSDTGGVYGYTF.

The chain couples TRBV27 to TRBJ2-7, with TRBD1 matching 7 bases. Looked up from germline, CDR1 is MNHEY and CDR2 is SMNVEV (reference sequence). Trimming at V came to 6 bases and at J to 3 bases, leaving 5 bases not matched to a gene. The CDR3 runs 13 residues. CDR3 amino acids: CASSPGQDYEQYF. CDR3 nucleotides: TGTGCCAGCAGCCCCGGACAGGACTACGAGCAGTACTTC.

This chain links TRBV30 with TRBJ1-4; 7 nucleotides match TRBD1. The germline gives CDR1 GTSNPN, CDR2 SVGIG (reference sequence). Trimming took 0 bases from V and 7 from J; bases not matched to a gene: 5. CDR3 length equals 14 residues. CDR3 in amino acids: CAWSVEGAVEKLFF. The CDR3 DNA is TGTGCCTGGAGTGTAGAGGGGGCGGTTGAAAAACTGTTTTTT.

V is TRBV6-1 and J is TRBJ1-2; 12 nucleotides line up with TRBD1. The CDR3 runs to 16 residues. CDR1 is MNHNS, CDR2 SASEGT, per germline. J was trimmed by 6 bases and V by 2 bases; bases with no gene match: 7. The CDR3 nucleotides are TGTGCCAGCAGTGAAATAGGGACAGGGGGCATGGATGGCTACACCTTC. It specifies CASSEIGTGGMDGYTF.